These 23 T cell receptor beta chains share one sample of origin, sequenced in a study of blood T cell repertoires in COVID-19. Clones were read by immunoSEQ multiplex PCR, and TCRdb kept only the in-frame ones, dropping some. The repertoire holds over 200,000 clones, with roughly 77% as singletons. What was sequenced was peripheral blood. These receptors were collected from a woman at least 80 years old with acute or convalescent COVID-19.

This clone came up a few times. This chain connects TRBV15 to TRBJ1-1, with D perhaps TRBD1 (6 bases). The CDR3 is 16 amino acids. The V end lost 5 bases, the J end lost 0 bases, and 16 bases lay between the germline ends. Germline CDR1 is LNHNV and CDR2 is YYDKDF (reference sequence). The CDR3 spells CATSSQYGTLNTEAFF. In nucleotides, the CDR3 is TGTGCCACCAGCTCCCAGTATGGGACACTGAACACTGAAGCTTTCTTT.

This clone was detected only a few times. This chain connects TRBV7-9 to TRBJ1-3; TRBD1 aligns across 7 bases. This CDR3 region has 15 residues. In germline, CDR1 is SEHNR, CDR2 FQNEAQ (reference sequence). The V and J ends lost 5 bases and 2 bases, in that order; junction bases with no gene match: 6. The CDR3 nucleotides read TGTGCCAGCAGCCTGACCAGGGGGACTGGAAACACCATATATTTT. The encoded protein is CASSLTRGTGNTIYF.

The gene calls are TRBV19 and TRBJ1-2; D possibly corresponds to TRBD1 (5 bases). The CDR3 is 13 residues long. With 7 bases removed from V and 3 bases from J, the gap between germline ends came to 12 bases. Germline CDR1 and CDR2: LNHDA and SQIVND (reference sequence). CDR3 nucleotides: TGTGCCAGTACTTCACAGGATCACTATGGCTACACCTTC. It specifies CASTSQDHYGYTF.

The V call is TRBV12-3 or TRBV12-4, the J call TRBJ1-5; perhaps TRBD1 as D (5 bases). Trimming pared 3 bases from V and 7 bases from J, leaving 10 bases between. There are 13 residues in the CDR3. CDR3 nucleotides: TGTGCCAGCAGTTTTGGGGGGTGGCAGCCCCAGCATTTT. Translation gives CASSFGGWQPQHF.

The chain employs TRBV19 and TRBJ1-4; 7 positions agree with TRBD1. The CDR3 contains 13 residues. V trimming: 7 bases; J trimming: 8 bases; junction bases outside the gene matches: 7. Looked up from germline, CDR1 is LNHDA and CDR2 is SQIVND (reference sequence). Here the CDR3 reads CASTRGLREKLFF. In DNA, the CDR3 is TGTGCCAGTACAAGGGGGCTTCGGGAAAAACTGTTTTTT.

V and J are TRBV9 and TRBJ1-2; D unresolved. The germline V gene encodes CDR1 SGDLS and CDR2 YYNGEE. This CDR3 comprises 14 residues. Trimming pared 6 bases from V and 0 bases from J, leaving 12 bases between. CDR3 sequence: CASTPSRANYGYTF. CDR3 DNA sequence: TGTGCCAGCACGCCTTCTCGGGCTAACTATGGCTACACCTTC.

This clone has a single count. Other DNA sequences within the sample encode an identical CDR3. The chain uses TRBV3-1 (or the pseudogene TRBV3-2) and TRBJ1-1; 7 bases agree with TRBD1. The V gene's germline CDR1 is LGHDT and CDR2 YNNKEL (reference sequence). The CDR3 contains 13 residues. V was clipped by 4 bases and J by 2 bases; unmatched bases: 1. This chain's CDR3 is CASSRTGNTEAFF. Written as DNA, the CDR3 is TGTGCCAGCAGCCGGACAGGTAACACTGAAGCTTTCTTT.

V is TRBV20-1 and J is TRBJ2-5; possibly TRBD2 for D (5 bases). V was cut by 7 bases and J by 5 bases, with 11 bases left in between. Germline lookup yields CDR1 DFQATT and CDR2 SNEGSKA (reference sequence). This CDR3 contains 11 residues. Here the CDR3 reads CSVARGETQYF. The CDR3 bases are TGCAGTGTGGCCCGCGGGGAGACCCAGTACTTC.

The V call is TRBV29-1, the J call TRBJ2-7, with 7 bases that match TRBD2. V trimming: 4 bases; J trimming: 3 bases; junction bases outside the gene matches: 6. The germline gives CDR1 SQVTM, CDR2 ANQGSEA. The CDR3 is 13 amino acids. CDR3 sequence: CSVVASGFYEQYF. In DNA, the CDR3 is TGCAGCGTTGTCGCTAGCGGATTCTACGAGCAGTACTTC.

The genes are TRBV6-6 and TRBJ1-5; TRBD1 is a possible D gene (6 bases). The CDR3 is 16 amino acids. V dropped 0 bases and J dropped 3 bases, with 12 bases sitting between them. The germline CDR1 and CDR2 sequences are MNHNY and SVGAGI (reference sequence). CDR3: CASSYSGQTSNQPQHF. The CDR3 region has the DNA TGTGCCAGCAGTTACTCTGGACAGACTTCCAATCAGCCCCAGCATTTT.

This clone has ten or more counts. The chain carries TRBV27 and TRBJ1-2; D is perhaps TRBD1 (6 bases). In germline, CDR1 is MNHEY, CDR2 SMNVEV (reference sequence). The CDR3 runs to 14 residues. V lost 3 bases and J lost 2, with 10 bases in between. This CDR3 reads CASSLSGQNYGYTF. The CDR3 coding sequence is TGTGCCAGCAGTTTGTCAGGACAGAACTATGGCTACACCTTC.

The chain carries TRBV2 and TRBJ1-5; no clear D gene. The CDR3 contains 13 residues. V was pared by 3 bases and J by 1 base, with 4 bases between. Germline CDR1 is SNHLY and CDR2 is FYNNEI. This CDR3 is CASSDSSNQPQHF. CDR3 sequence (DNA): TGTGCCAGCAGTGACTCCAGCAATCAGCCCCAGCATTTT.

The chain is built from TRBV6-5 and TRBJ2-5; 7 nucleotides align to TRBD1. CDR1 and CDR2 (germline): MNHEY, SVGAGI. This CDR3 has 13 residues. J was trimmed by 2 bases and V by 6 bases; bases with no gene match: 3. The DNA for the CDR3 is TGTGCCAGCAGAAAGGGACAGCAAGAGACCCAGTACTTC. Its protein product is CASRKGQQETQYF.

The rearrangement joins TRBV6-5 to TRBJ2-3, with TRBD2 as a possible D gene (5 bases). CDR1 is MNHEY and CDR2 is SVGAGI in the germline V gene. V was trimmed by 6 bases and J by 4 bases, leaving 17 bases between them. The CDR3 has 15 amino acids. The CDR3 nucleotides are TGTGCCAGCAGGAACGGAGGCCACGGCCCAGATACGCAGTATTTT. This codes for CASRNGGHGPDTQYF.

This chain connects TRBV15 to TRBJ2-5; D is ambiguous. The CDR3 covers 12 residues. The germline gives CDR1 LNHNV, CDR2 YYDKDF (reference sequence). The V gene lost 1 base and the J gene lost 2 bases, with 2 bases spanning the gap. The DNA of the CDR3 is TGTGCCACCAGCAGAGTACAAGAGACCCAGTACTTC. It specifies CATSRVQETQYF.

This clone has just a few counts. The CDR3 coding sequence is TGCAGCGTTGAAGGGACAGGGGCGACGTTCTATGGCTACACCTTC. As protein: CSVEGTGATFYGYTF. The chain is built from TRBV29-1 and TRBJ1-2; 9 positions match TRBD1. V trimming: 1 base; J trimming: 4 bases; junction bases outside the gene matches: 7. The CDR3 spans 15 residues. From germline, CDR1 is SQVTM and CDR2 ANQGSEA.

This clone was recorded a few times. CDR3 region: CASSLRGGAETQYF. As DNA, the CDR3 is TGTGCCAGCAGCTTACGCGGGGGGGCGGAGACCCAGTACTTC. The J gene is TRBJ2-5, the V gene TRBV7-2, with TRBD2 identical over 9 bases. CDR1 is SGHTA and CDR2 is FQGNSA in the germline V gene. The CDR3 has 14 amino acids. V was pared by 2 bases and J by 5 bases, with 3 bases of the junction left unmatched.

The chain employs TRBV9 and TRBJ2-2, with 11 bases fitting TRBD2. V dropped 0 bases and J dropped 6; count of bases not matched to a gene: 1. This CDR3 comprises 15 residues. Germline V lookup: CDR1 SGDLS, CDR2 YYNGEE. The CDR3 reads CASSVGTSGPGELFF. CDR3 bases: TGTGCCAGCAGCGTAGGGACTAGCGGGCCCGGGGAGCTGTTTTTT.

The rearrangement uses TRBV29-1 and TRBJ1-1, with D unresolved. The CDR3 runs to 12 residues. The germline gives CDR1 SQVTM, CDR2 ANQGSEA. Trimming took 7 bases from V and 1 from J, leaving 10 bases between them. The CDR3 protein is CSASEPNTEAFF. In DNA form, the CDR3 reads TGCAGCGCCTCAGAACCGAACACTGAAGCTTTCTTT.

This clone was observed many times. The V gene is TRBV10-1, the J gene TRBJ1-4, with D uncertain. The germline V gene has CDR1 WNHNN and CDR2 SYGVQD (reference sequence). Trimming removed 5 bases from V and 4 bases from J, with 8 bases in between. This CDR3 comprises 13 residues. The CDR3 nucleotides read TGCGCCAGCAGTCGCCGACTTAATGAAAAACTGTTTTTT. Its protein is CASSRRLNEKLFF.

This chain connects TRBV7-2 to TRBJ1-1; 7 bases are shared with TRBD1. The junction had 9 bases not matched to a gene; V was cut back by 2 bases and J by 6 bases. Per the germline V gene, CDR1 is SGHTA and CDR2 is FQGNSA. This CDR3 is 15 amino acids long. CDR3 coding DNA: TGTGCCAGCAGCTTATACACAGGGGCCTTTTCTGAAGCTTTCTTT. Protein: CASSLYTGAFSEAFF.

This clone was picked up a small number of times. This same CDR3 is encoded by further DNA sequences in the sample. The gene calls are TRBV6-6 and TRBJ1-1; D may be TRBD1 (5 bases). This CDR3 is built from 15 residues. Germline assignment: CDR1 MNHNY and CDR2 SVGAGI (reference sequence). Between the trimmed V and J ends, which lost 6 bases and 1 base, there was a span of 15 bases. CDR3 sequence (DNA): TGTGCCAGCAGACCCCCAGGACAACGGAACACTGAAGCTTTCTTT. Protein: CASRPPGQRNTEAFF.

The chain has TRBV7-2 and TRBJ1-5; the D is unclear. The CDR3 has 15 amino acids. Trimming stripped 6 bases from V and 2 bases from J, with 14 bases between. The germline V gene encodes CDR1 SGHTA and CDR2 FQGNSA. Here the CDR3 reads CASSLGVPGNQPQHF. The CDR3 DNA is TGTGCCAGCAGTTTGGGAGTACCTGGCAATCAGCCCCAGCATTTT.